Listed below are T cell receptor beta chains from one sample, sequenced in a study of T cell changes during pregnancy in multiple sclerosis. The repertoire was sequenced with immunoSEQ multiplex PCR; TCRdb's copy has only in-frame clones and lacks some. The sample carries about 70,000 clones, around 90% recorded once. This material consisted of peripheral blood, taken in the third trimester of pregnancy. These receptors were collected from a female donor in good health, enrolled as a control in a pregnancy study. CDR3s include the opening cysteine and the closing phenylalanine or tryptophan. D genes are given only for firm matches. Only part of the rows carry a size: once, few, many, or a class if the clone is expanded.

- | - | TRBJ1-5 | TRBV23-1 | TGCGCCAGCAGTCGCTCATCTCATGGCTTCAATCAGCCCCAGCATTTT | CASSRSSHGFNQPQHF
TRBD2 | - | TRBJ2-1 | TRBV7-9 | TGTGCCAGCAGCTTAGAACTAGCGGGGGGAAATGAGCAGTTCTTC | CASSLELAGGNEQFF
TRBD1 | - | TRBJ1-5 | TRBV30 | TGTGCCTGGGGGAGACAGGGGGCAGATCAGCCCCAGCATTTT | CAWGRQGADQPQHF
TRBD2 | - | TRBJ2-1 | TRBV6-6 | TGTGCCAGCAGTTACACGCGAGCGGGAGGAAGCGAGCAGTTCTTC | CASSYTRAGGSEQFF
- | - | TRBJ1-1 | TRBV19 | TGTGCCAGTAGGGCTCCGGGGGGGCGGAACACTGAAGCTTTCTTT | CASRAPGGRNTEAFF
- | - | TRBJ2-2 | TRBV5-1 | TGCGCCAGCACTCCGGGAGCTGACACCGGGGAGCTGTTTTTT | CASTPGADTGELFF
- | - | TRBJ2-7 | TRBV7-3 | TGTGCCAGCAGCTTAGTACATCTTTCCGAGCAGTACTTC | CASSLVHLSEQYF
TRBD1 | - | TRBJ2-7 | TRBV7-8 | TGTGCCAGCAGATTCGCCGGGACAGGGCTTTCCGAGCAGTACTTC | CASRFAGTGLSEQYF
- | - | TRBJ2-5 | TRBV7-8 | TGTGCCAGCAGCTTAGTTGCTCAGCAAGAGACCCAGTACTTC | CASSLVAQQETQYF
- | - | TRBJ2-3 | TRBV19 | TGTGCCAGTAGAGGGGGGGCAGACGACTTCCGGGCAGATACGCAGTATTTT | CASRGGADDFRADTQYF
- | - | TRBJ1-2 | TRBV6-5 | TGTGCCAGCAGTTACTCCCTAGGGGCCTCGGGCGGCTACACCTTC | CASSYSLGASGGYTF
TRBD2 | - | TRBJ2-1 | TRBV19 | TGTGCCAGTAGTATGAAGGCTAGCGGTGTATTAAACTCCTACAATGAGCAGTTCTTC | CASSMKASGVLNSYNEQFF
TRBD1 | - | TRBJ1-1 | TRBV2 | TGTGCCAGCAGGATGACAGGGGTCACTGAAGCTTTCTTT | CASRMTGVTEAFF
- | - | TRBJ1-6 | TRBV6-5 | TGTGCCAGCAGTCCCCCGGGGGTGGCCTCACCCCTCCACTTT | CASSPPGVASPLHF
- | - | TRBJ2-6 | TRBV4-1 | TGCGCCAGCAGCCCGGCAACAGGGATTCGCACTGGGGCCAACGTCCTGACTTTC | CASSPATGIRTGANVLTF
- | - | TRBJ2-7 | TRBV11-1 | TGTGCCAGCAGCTCCACACCATTAGGGGCCTACGAGCAGTACTTC | CASSSTPLGAYEQYF
TRBD1 | - | TRBJ1-2 | TRBV6-5 | TGTGCCAGCATGAAGGGGGCGCAGTATGGCTACACCTTC | CASMKGAQYGYTF
- | once | TRBJ1-1 | TRBV30 | TGTGCCTGGGCAAGAGGGCCGAACACTGAAGCTTTCTTT | CAWARGPNTEAFF
- | - | TRBJ2-7 | TRBV6-6 | TGTGCCAGCGGTGATTCAGGGGAATTGCACGAGCAGTACTTC | CASGDSGELHEQYF
TRBD2 | - | TRBJ2-1 | TRBV9 | TGTGCCAGCAGCGCAAGGGGTGGAAGCGGGAGCTACAATGAGCAGTTCTTC | CASSARGGSGSYNEQFF
- | - | TRBJ1-3 | TRBV28 | TGTGCCAGCACGACAGGCCGAAACACCATATATTTT | CASTTGRNTIYF
- | - | TRBJ1-1 | TRBV5-6 | TGTGCCAGCAGCTTATATTTTACTGAAGCTTTCTTT | CASSLYFTEAFF
- | - | TRBJ2-1 | TRBV11-1 | TGTGCCAGCAGCTGGAATCAGGGGAAGGGGAATGAGCAGTTCTTC | CASSWNQGKGNEQFF
TRBD2 | - | TRBJ2-2 | TRBV6-4 | TGTGCCAGCAGTGACGGGGGGGAAAACACCGGGGAGCTGTTTTTT | CASSDGGENTGELFF
TRBD1 | - | TRBJ1-5 | TRBV4-2 | TGTGCCATCCAGGACAGGTCCCCCTCGAATAGCAATCAGCCCCAGCATTTT | CAIQDRSPSNSNQPQHF
- | - | TRBJ2-4 | TRBV19 | TGTGCCAGTAGTATTGCAGGGGCGCTAGCCAAAAACATTCAGTACTTC | CASSIAGALAKNIQYF
- | once | TRBJ1-6 | TRBV6-1 | TGTGCCAGCAGTGATCTACCATACAGGGTATCCTATAATTCACCCCTCCACTTT | CASSDLPYRVSYNSPLHF
TRBD2 | - | TRBJ2-1 | TRBV27 | TGTGCCAGCAGTTGGCGGGGGGCTTCCCTCCGTGAGCAGTTCTTC | CASSWRGASLREQFF
TRBD1 | - | TRBJ2-1 | TRBV2 | TGTGCCAGCAGTGAAAGACAGGGCAATGAGCAGTTCTTC | CASSERQGNEQFF
TRBD1 | - | TRBJ2-7 | TRBV28 | TGTGCCAGCAGTTTATTTGCCCAGACAGGGGAAGGGGACGAGCAGTACTTC | CASSLFAQTGEGDEQYF
- | few | TRBJ1-1 | TRBV10-1 | TGCGCCAGCAGTGAGTTTATGAACACTGAAGCTTTCTTT | CASSEFMNTEAFF
- | few | TRBJ1-1 | TRBV6-5 | TGTGCCAGCAGATCCCTACGGGGGGCCGAAGCTTTCTTT | CASRSLRGAEAFF
- | - | TRBJ1-1 | TRBV19 | TGTGCCACCTCAAACCGGGACACCTCGAACACTGAAGCTTTCTTT | CATSNRDTSNTEAFF
- | once | TRBJ2-2 | TRBV4-3 | TGCGCCAGCAGCCAAGATAGCGTTTCCTACGGGGAGCTGTTTTTT | CASSQDSVSYGELFF
TRBD1 | - | TRBJ2-3 | TRBV6-5 | TGTGCCAGCAGGTGGGACAGGACCACAGATACGCAGTATTTT | CASRWDRTTDTQYF
- | - | TRBJ1-5 | TRBV7-8 | TGTGCCAGCAGCTTAGGCGCGATAACCCGTCAGCCCCAGCATTTT | CASSLGAITRQPQHF
TRBD2 | - | TRBJ2-2 | TRBV7-2 | TGTGCCAGCAGCTCCCGATCACTAGCGGGGGGGAGGAACACCGGGGAGCTGTTTTTT | CASSSRSLAGGRNTGELFF
- | once | TRBJ2-7 | TRBV4-1 | TGCGCCAGCAGCCAAGATCGTTGGCAATCCTACGAGCAGTACTTC | CASSQDRWQSYEQYF
- | - | TRBJ1-1 | TRBV11-2 | TGTGCCAGCAGCTTAACCCTCGGACAGTCGGCTTTCTTT | CASSLTLGQSAFF
TRBD1 | - | TRBJ2-7 | TRBV7-6 | TGTGCCAGCAGTGGGTCCCCGAGGACAGGGGCCTACGAGCAGTACTTC | CASSGSPRTGAYEQYF
TRBD1 | once | TRBJ2-3 | TRBV7-2 | TGTGCCAGCAGCTGGGGACAGGGGGAGGCGCAGTATTTT | CASSWGQGEAQYF
- | - | TRBJ1-1 | TRBV5-6 | TGTGCCAGCAGCTTCGGACAGTCGCCTCTCATGAACACTGAAGCTTTCTTT | CASSFGQSPLMNTEAFF
- | - | TRBJ1-1 | TRBV7-8 | TGTGCCAGCAGCTTAGGGGGCGGGGGTCGCATGAACACTGAAGCTTTCTTT | CASSLGGGGRMNTEAFF
- | - | TRBJ1-4 | TRBV28 | TGTGCCAGCAGTTTTCGGGGGAGTGAAAAACTGTTTTTT | CASSFRGSEKLFF
TRBD1 | - | TRBJ2-1 | TRBV6-5 | TGTGCCAGCAGTTACCCCCGACAGGGTGTGAATGAGCAGTTCTTC | CASSYPRQGVNEQFF
TRBD1 | - | TRBJ2-7 | TRBV27 | TGTGCCAGCACCCCGGGACAGGGCTCCTACGAGCAGTACTTC | CASTPGQGSYEQYF
- | once | TRBJ2-6 | TRBV19 | TGTGCCAGTTCACGGACACCTCTCTCTGGGGCCAACGTCCTGACTTTC | CASSRTPLSGANVLTF
- | - | TRBJ2-3 | TRBV5-1 | TGCGCCAGCAGCGCGGGACAGCCAGGCACAGATACGCAGTATTTT | CASSAGQPGTDTQYF
- | - | TRBJ2-7 | TRBV6-1 | TGTGCCAGCAGTGATCTAGGGGGATGGGAGCAGTACTTC | CASSDLGGWEQYF
- | - | TRBJ1-4 | TRBV30 | TGTGCCTGGACTTCGGGTGTTGTCCCTGAGAATGAAAAACTGTTTTTT | CAWTSGVVPENEKLFF
- | - | TRBJ2-7 | TRBV7-7 | TGTGCTAGCAGCTTATGTGCGGGGAACTCCTACGAGCAGTACTTC | CASSLCAGNSYEQYF
- | - | TRBJ1-2 | TRBV7-8 | TGTGCCAGCAGCTCGCCGGGTGGGTATGGCTACACCTTC | CASSSPGGYGYTF
TRBD1 | few | TRBJ2-5 | TRBV5-5 | TGTGCCAGCAGCTCCGCAGGGGGCCGCACTCAAGAGACCCAGTACTTC | CASSSAGGRTQETQYF
- | - | TRBJ1-5 | TRBV2 | TGTGCCAGCAACCCCCGGGATCTAGGTCAGCCCCAGCATTTT | CASNPRDLGQPQHF